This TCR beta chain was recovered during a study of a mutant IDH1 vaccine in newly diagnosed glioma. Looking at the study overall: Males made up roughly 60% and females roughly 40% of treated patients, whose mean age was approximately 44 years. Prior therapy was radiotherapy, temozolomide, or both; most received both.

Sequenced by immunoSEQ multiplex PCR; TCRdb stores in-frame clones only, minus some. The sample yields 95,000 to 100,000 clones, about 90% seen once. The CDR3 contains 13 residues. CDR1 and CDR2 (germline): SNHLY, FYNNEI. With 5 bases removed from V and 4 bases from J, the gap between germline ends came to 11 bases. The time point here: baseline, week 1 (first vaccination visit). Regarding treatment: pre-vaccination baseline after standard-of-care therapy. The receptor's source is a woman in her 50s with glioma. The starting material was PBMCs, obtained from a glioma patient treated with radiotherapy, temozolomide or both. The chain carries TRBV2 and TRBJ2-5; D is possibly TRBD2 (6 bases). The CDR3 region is CASSRLVGETQYF. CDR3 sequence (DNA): TGTGCCAGCAGTCGACTAGTCGGAGAGACCCAGTACTTC.